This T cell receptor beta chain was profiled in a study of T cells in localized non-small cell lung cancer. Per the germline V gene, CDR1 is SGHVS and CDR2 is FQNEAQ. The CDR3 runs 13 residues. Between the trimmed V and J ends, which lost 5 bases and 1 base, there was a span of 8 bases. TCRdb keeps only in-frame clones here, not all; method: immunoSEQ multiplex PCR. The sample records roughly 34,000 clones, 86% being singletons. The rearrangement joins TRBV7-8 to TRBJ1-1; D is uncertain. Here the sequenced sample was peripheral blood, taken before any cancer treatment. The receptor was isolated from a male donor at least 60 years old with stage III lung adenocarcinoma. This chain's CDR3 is CASSPLRNTEAFF. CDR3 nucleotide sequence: TGTGCCAGCAGCCCACTTAGGAACACTGAAGCTTTCTTT.